These T cell receptor beta chains were read from a single sample in a study of OX40 agonist ivuxolimab in advanced cancers. Only in-frame clones appear in the TCRdb table, and some are missing; sequencing was by immunoSEQ multiplex PCR. The data show 30,000 to 40,000 clones, roughly 72% seen once. The material was CD4+ or CD8+ T cells sorted from blood, obtained in a trial of the OX40 agonist ivuxolimab. The receptors shown here come from an adult with an advanced solid tumor such as melanoma, head and neck, liver or kidney cancer. Both conserved end residues are part of each CDR3. The size field is filled for only some rows; it gives once, few, many or a size class.

clone_size,j_call,v_call,cdr3_aa
NA,TRBJ2-1,TRBV10-1,CASSAGSGGGNEQFF
few,TRBJ1-2,TRBV6-5,CASSYKGDYGYTF
NA,TRBJ1-1,TRBV6-1,CASSEIGGTHTEAFF
NA,TRBJ1-1,TRBV28,CATTRTAEAFF
NA,TRBJ2-3,TRBV28,CASSLRTGKNTDTQYF
NA,TRBJ1-4,TRBV28,CAITPGRNEKLFF
NA,TRBJ2-3,TRBV5-5,CASSFGQGWPDTQYF
NA,TRBJ1-1,TRBV2,CARQMNTEAFF
NA,TRBJ2-3,TRBV5-6,CASSAGLPRPTDTQYF
NA,TRBJ1-6,TRBV2,CASSDEDPRYNSPLHF
NA,TRBJ1-1,TRBV9,CASSVEPSNTEAFF
few,TRBJ2-6,TRBV4-1,CASSPAGDGANVLTF
NA,TRBJ1-5,TRBV6-1,CASNLYGSSIQPQHF